This TCR beta chain was captured by sequencing in a study of shared clonotypes between healthy human individuals. Study results and limitations: Clonotypes not shared had lower generation probabilities than those common to all four donors.

For this clone: Its specificity is not known.

Naive CD8 populations comprised CD45RO-negative cells positively selected for CCR7, excluding terminally differentiated effector memory CD45RA+ cells. The method was immunoSEQ multiplex PCR; TCRdb's version includes in-frame clones alone and lacks a portion of them. The profile shows approximately 2,200,000 clones, around 93% of them singletons. This CDR3 comprises 13 residues. V was cut by 6 bases and J by 8 bases, with 16 bases left in between. The sample consisted of naive CD8+ T cells from PBMCs. This chain joins TRBV23-1 and TRBJ1-2; a possible D gene is TRBD1 (5 bases). TRBV23-1 has ORF status, its function being uncertain. The source of this sequence is a man between 18 and 29 years old in good health. Some clones in this sample may be carry-over from other donors' samples. In nucleotides, the CDR3 is TGCGCCAGCAGCGAACCGGGGGAGGAGGGCTACACCTTC. Translated: CASSEPGEEGYTF.